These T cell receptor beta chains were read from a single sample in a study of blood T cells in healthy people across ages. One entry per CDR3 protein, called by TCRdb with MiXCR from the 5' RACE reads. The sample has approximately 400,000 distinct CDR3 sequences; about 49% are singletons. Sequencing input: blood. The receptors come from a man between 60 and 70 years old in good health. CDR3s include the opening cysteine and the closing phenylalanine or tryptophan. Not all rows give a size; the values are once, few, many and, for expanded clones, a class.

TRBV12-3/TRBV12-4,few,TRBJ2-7,CASTKRGTGAYEQYF
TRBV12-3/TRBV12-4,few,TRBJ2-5,CASSPWAGWETQYF
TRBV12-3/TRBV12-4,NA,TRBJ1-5,CASSPRPLDQPQHF
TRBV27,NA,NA,CASSQQRGVETQYF
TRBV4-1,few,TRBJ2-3,CASSIGGTQFTDTQYF
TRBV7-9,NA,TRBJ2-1,CASSRGTVEQFF
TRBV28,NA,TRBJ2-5,CASSSPLAGGETQYF
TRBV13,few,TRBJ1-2,CASSLATAGNYGYTF
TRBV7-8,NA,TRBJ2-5,CASSLALAGTGGETQYF
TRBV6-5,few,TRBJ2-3,CASSYSQGSTDTQYF
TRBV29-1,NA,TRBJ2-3,CSVQPGGPKVPTQYF
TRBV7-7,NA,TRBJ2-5,CASSLAPANQETQYF
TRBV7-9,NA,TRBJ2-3,CASSDGQYQHTQYF
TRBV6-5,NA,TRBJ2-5,CASTQTGRETQYF
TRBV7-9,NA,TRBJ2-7,CASSRDGVGEQYF
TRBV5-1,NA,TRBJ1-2,CASSPDREYYGYTF
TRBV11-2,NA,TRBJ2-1,CASSLVNRHPTQFF
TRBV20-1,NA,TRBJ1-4,CSASADTGNEKLFF
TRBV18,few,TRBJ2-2,CASSPPVTGGTGELFF
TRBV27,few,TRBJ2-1,CASMQGYNEQFF